Shown below are 25 T cell receptor beta chains from a single sample sequenced in a study of regulatory T cells. What these receptors recognize is not known. Study-wide findings and caveats: Hydrophobic residues at CDR3 positions 6 and 7 were enriched in conventional CD4+ T cells of CD3G-deficient patients.

Amplification used 52 TRBV primers and 13 TRBJ primers. The assay was immunoSEQ multiplex PCR, and TCRdb's table has in-frame clones only and misses some. The data contain approximately 37,000 clones, over 75% of them seen just once; the ten biggest clones take up about 2.5%. The sample was conventional CD4+ T cells sorted from blood. The receptors here all came from a person between 18 and 35 years old with CD3G deficiency.

The gene calls are TRBV10-3 and TRBJ1-3; D ambiguous. In germline, CDR1 is ENHRY, CDR2 SYGVKD. Trimming removed 11 bases from V and 0 bases from J, with 5 bases in between. The CDR3 is 11 amino acids. The CDR3 DNA reads as TGTGCCGCGGGCTCTGGAAACACCATATATTTT. Its translation: CAAGSGNTIYF.

Points on this clone: Other nucleotide sequences in the sample specify the same CDR3. The J gene is TRBJ2-7, the V gene TRBV6-1, with D uncertain. The germline CDR1 and CDR2 sequences are MNHNS and SASEGT. The length of the CDR3 is 15 residues. With 5 bases removed from V and 1 base from J, the gap between germline ends came to 15 bases. The CDR3 here is CASSLNPGRSYEQYF. The DNA of the CDR3 is TGTGCCAGCAGTTTAAACCCAGGACGGTCCTACGAGCAGTACTTC.

This clone was seen just once. J is TRBJ2-7 and V is TRBV28; TRBD1 matches 7 bases. The CDR3 spans 14 residues. Germline trimming cut 8 bases from V and 3 bases from J; bases unmatched to any gene: 10. Germline V gives CDR1 MDHEN, CDR2 SYDVKM. The CDR3 here is CASQGHDRVYEQYF. As DNA, the CDR3 is TGTGCCAGCCAGGGCCATGACAGGGTCTACGAGCAGTACTTC.

The V call is TRBV10-3, the J call TRBJ1-1; 7 bases are shared with TRBD1. Per germline, CDR1 ENHRY and CDR2 SYGVKD. CDR3 length: 13 residues. Germline trimming cut 3 bases from V and 5 bases from J; bases unmatched to any gene: 3. CDR3 nucleotides: TGTGCCATCAGTGAAACAGGGGAGACTGAAGCTTTCTTT. Residues: CAISETGETEAFF.

The DNA of the CDR3 is TGTGCCAGCTCACCGGGGGGACAGCCAAATGAAAAACTGTTTTTT. Encoded protein: CASSPGGQPNEKLFF. The chain employs TRBV18 and TRBJ1-4, with 7 bases aligning to TRBD1. This CDR3 has 15 amino acids. With V trimmed by 3 bases and J by 5 bases, 6 bases remained unmatched. Germline V gene data show CDR1 as KGHSH and CDR2 as LQKENI.

This chain connects TRBV7-9 to TRBJ2-7, with TRBD1 matching over 10 bases. The CDR3 covers 14 residues. The germline CDR1 and CDR2 sequences are SEHNR and FQNEAQ (reference sequence). J lost 7 bases, V lost 1 base, and 4 bases had no gene match. The CDR3, as DNA: TGTGCCAGCAGCTTAGGACAGGGGGCGGGTGAGCAGTACTTC. Its translation is CASSLGQGAGEQYF.

This chain links TRBV12-5 with TRBJ1-5; D unresolved. The CDR3 consists of 15 residues. Germline CDR1 LGHNT, CDR2 FRNRAP. Trimming left V 7 bases short and J 5 bases short, with 18 bases between. CDR3 loop: CASASGLSDYQPQHF. The CDR3 region has the DNA TGTGCTAGTGCCTCGGGCCTCTCCGACTATCAGCCCCAGCATTTT.

This sequence joins TRBV5-1 and TRBJ2-2; TRBD1 agrees at 8 bases. The CDR3 contains 16 residues. J was trimmed by 6 bases and V by 4 bases; bases with no gene match: 11. Germline V gene data show CDR1 as SGHRS and CDR2 as YFSETQ. The CDR3 loop reads CASSPGSRGQSGELFF. The CDR3 region has the DNA TGCGCCAGCAGCCCGGGGAGCAGGGGGCAATCCGGGGAGCTGTTTTTT.

CDR3 sequence: CASSLAAGGRNNEQFF. Written as DNA, the CDR3 is TGCGCCAGCAGCTTGGCAGCGGGAGGGCGAAACAATGAGCAGTTCTTC. The genes are TRBV5-1 and TRBJ2-1; TRBD2 agrees at 10 bases. Unmatched junction bases numbered 5, after V lost 0 bases and J lost 5 bases. The length of the CDR3 is 16 residues. Looked up from germline, CDR1 is SGHRS and CDR2 is YFSETQ.

The V gene is TRBV6-1, the J gene TRBJ2-7, with 10 bases matching TRBD1. This CDR3 contains 17 residues. V trimming: 0 bases; J trimming: 0 bases; junction bases outside the gene matches: 5. Germline V gives CDR1 MNHNS, CDR2 SASEGT. The CDR3 loop reads CASSEAGTGEGSYEQYF. CDR3 nucleotide sequence: TGTGCCAGCAGTGAAGCCGGGACAGGGGAAGGCTCCTACGAGCAGTACTTC.

The V call is TRBV6-1, the J call TRBJ1-3; tentatively, D is TRBD1 (5 bases). Between the trimmed V and J ends, which lost 1 base and 3 bases, there was a span of 7 bases. There are 14 residues in the CDR3. Germline lookup yields CDR1 MNHNS and CDR2 SASEGT. The chain's CDR3 is CASSEGQSGNTIYF. The CDR3 DNA reads as TGTGCCAGCAGTGAAGGACAGAGTGGAAACACCATATATTTT.

CDR3 residues: CAISEFESTDTQYF. CDR3 nucleotide sequence: TGTGCCATCAGTGAATTTGAGTCCACAGATACGCAGTATTTT. The J gene is TRBJ2-3, the V gene TRBV10-3; no clear D. With 3 bases removed from V and 2 bases from J, the gap between germline ends came to 9 bases. CDR3 length: 14 residues. Germline assignment: CDR1 ENHRY and CDR2 SYGVKD.

The rearrangement uses TRBV21-1 and TRBJ2-5. TRBV21-1 is assigned pseudogene status. The CDR3 length is 12 residues. Here the CDR3 reads CASNPAGETQYF. The CDR3 coding sequence is TGTGCCAGCAACCCCGCTGGAGAGACCCAGTACTTC.

The chain employs TRBV7-9 and TRBJ2-2; a possible D gene is TRBD2 (5 bases). The V end lost 1 base, the J end lost 1 base, and 7 bases lay between the germline ends. Germline V lookup: CDR1 SEHNR, CDR2 FQNEAQ (reference sequence). CDR3 length equals 15 residues. For the CDR3, the DNA is TGTGCCAGCAGCTTAGGGAGGTTGAACACCGGGGAGCTGTTTTTT. Translation: CASSLGRLNTGELFF.

V and J are TRBV6-6 and TRBJ1-4; D may be TRBD1 (5 bases). CDR1 MNHNY and CDR2 SVGAGI come from the germline V gene (reference sequence). Trimming shortened V by 7 bases and J by 8 bases, and 11 bases separated the two germline ends. This CDR3 contains 12 residues. The CDR3 region has the DNA TGTGCCAGCACCCTGGGGCGAGAAAAACTGTTTTTT. Translating it yields CASTLGREKLFF.

The genes are TRBV6-1 and TRBJ2-7; D assignment may be TRBD1 or TRBD2 (5 bases each). The germline CDR1 and CDR2 sequences are MNHNS and SASEGT. The length of the CDR3 is 13 residues. V lost 6 bases, J lost 3 bases, and 12 bases lay in between. CDR3 DNA: TGTGCCAGCAGCAGAGGGACGGACTACGAGCAGTACTTC. It yields the protein CASSRGTDYEQYF.

The V gene is TRBV25-1, the J gene TRBJ2-3; D gene unclear. CDR1 and CDR2 (germline): MGHDK, SYGVNS. This CDR3 has 16 amino acids. With 3 bases removed from V and 6 bases from J, the gap between germline ends came to 19 bases. The DNA for the CDR3 is TGTGCCAGCAGTGATCGACGGGCCACCTGTCCTGATACGCAGTATTTT. This gives the protein CASSDRRATCPDTQYF.

This sequence joins TRBV28 and TRBJ1-2; maybe TRBD1 (5 bases). The germline gives CDR1 MDHEN, CDR2 SYDVKM. Trimming removed 8 bases from V and 0 bases from J, with 19 bases in between. The CDR3 covers 16 residues. Here the CDR3 reads CASGLLRDPSNYGYTF. DNA for the CDR3: TGTGCCAGCGGGCTTCTCCGGGACCCATCTAACTATGGCTACACCTTC.

This clone turned up a few times. The V gene is TRBV10-3, the J gene TRBJ1-1; D is ambiguous. The CDR3 loop spans 14 amino acids. Trimming cost V 2 bases and J 0 bases, with 7 bases left between them. The germline V gene encodes CDR1 ENHRY and CDR2 SYGVKD. DNA for the CDR3: TGTGCCATCAGTGAGCCAGGACTGAACACTGAAGCTTTCTTT. Its translation: CAISEPGLNTEAFF.

This chain uses TRBV30 with TRBJ2-2; 10 nucleotides line up with TRBD1. There are 14 residues in the CDR3. Germline loops: CDR1 GTSNPN, CDR2 SVGIG (reference sequence). The J segment lost 6 bases and the V segment lost 3 bases, leaving 4 bases of the junction unmatched. CDR3 residues: CAWSPGQGSGELFF. Written as DNA, the CDR3 is TGTGCCTGGAGCCCGGGACAGGGGTCCGGGGAGCTGTTTTTT.

The V and J genes are TRBV28 and TRBJ1-2; no clear D. The CDR3 is made up of 13 amino acids. The germline V gene encodes CDR1 MDHEN and CDR2 SYDVKM. Trimming shortened V by 4 bases and J by 8 bases, and 14 bases separated the two germline ends. The CDR3 nucleotides read TGTGCCAGCAGTTCCCACGGACTATACGGCTACACCTTC. It is translated as CASSSHGLYGYTF.

The chain combines TRBV5-1 with TRBJ2-1; 8 bases are a match to TRBD1. Per germline, CDR1 SGHRS and CDR2 YFSETQ. With 3 bases clipped from V and 6 bases from J, the junction kept 14 bases outside the gene matches. CDR3 length equals 17 residues. The CDR3 loop reads CASSSYPRTGGPNEQFF. CDR3 sequence (DNA): TGCGCCAGCAGCTCCTACCCCAGAACAGGGGGACCCAATGAGCAGTTCTTC. Using reference TRBV5-1 and TRBJ2-1 for the parts outside the CDR3, the full variable domain is KAGVTQTPRYLIKTRGQQVTLSCSPISGHRSVSWYQQTPGQGLQFLFEYFSETQRNKGNFPGRFSGRQFSNSRSEMNVSTLELGDSALYLCASSSYPRTGGPNEQFFGPGTRLTVL.

This sequence joins TRBV7-9 and TRBJ1-1; tentatively, D is TRBD1 (6 bases). The germline V and J ends were trimmed by 5 bases and 10 bases, with 14 bases remaining between them. Per germline, CDR1 SEHNR and CDR2 FQNEAQ (reference sequence). CDR3 length equals 12 residues. The CDR3 spells CASSLGGSGAFF. The CDR3 nucleotides are TGTGCCAGCAGCCTGGGGGGCTCGGGAGCTTTCTTT.

This clone was found once. V and J are TRBV18 and TRBJ2-3; the D is unclear. The CDR3 totals 14 residues. The V end lost 1 base, the J end lost 3 bases, and 8 bases lay between the germline ends. Germline V CDR1 and CDR2: KGHSH, LQKENI. The CDR3 region is CASSPRWRTDTQYF. The CDR3 region has the DNA TGTGCCAGCTCACCACGTTGGCGGACAGATACGCAGTATTTT.

The chain couples TRBV11-2 to TRBJ2-7, with TRBD1 identical over 10 bases. The ends lost 2 bases at V and 5 bases at J; junction bases unmatched: 3. The germline CDR1 and CDR2 sequences are SGHAT and FQNNGV. CDR3 size: 14 residues. CDR3 in amino acids: CASSLLGTGDEQYF. CDR3 bases: TGTGCCAGCAGCTTACTCGGGACAGGGGACGAGCAGTACTTC.